The clone carrying this T cell receptor (beta chain) has a count of ten or more. What it recognizes is unknown. This record comes from a study of T-cell reconstitution after alpha-beta-depleted transplantation in children. During its preparation, the TCRbeta library received unique molecular identifiers. TCRdb reanalysed the PCR reads using MiXCR and keeps one entry per CDR3 protein. Of a few hundred thousand distinct CDR3 sequences in the sample, about a tenth were seen once. Overall study findings and caveats: T cells produced anew were the main source of T-cell counts and diversity one year after transplant. Expanded clones from the graft, numbering several hundred, reportedly supplied alpha-beta T cells about two months after transplant.

The CDR3 has 15 amino acids. The clonotype originates from a child under two years old with acute myeloid leukemia, due to receive a stem cell transplant. The chain is built from TRBV21-1 and TRBJ1-2. TRBV21-1 is marked as a pseudogene. The specimen comprised PBMCs, sampled before TCRalphabeta/CD19-depleted stem cell transplant. CDR3 sequence reads: CASSKEATSGYGYTF. CDR3 in DNA: TGTGCCAGCAGCAAAGAGGCGACGTCGGGCTATGGCTACACCTTC.